The sequence of this TCR beta chain was determined in a study of regulatory T cells in long-lasting Graves disease. Points from the study as a whole: Graves' patients with persistent disease showed TCR diversity lower than patients newly diagnosed.

Germline V gene sequence: CDR1 LNHDA, CDR2 SQIVND (reference sequence). CDR3 length: 18 residues. V was shortened by 5 bases and J by 0 bases, with 22 bases between the two germline ends. This clonotype was found many times. Its antigen remains unidentified. Both iRepertoire HTBI primers and Arm-PCR of CDR3 regions were used to build the TCR beta libraries. TCRdb re-derived calls from the multiplex PCR reads in MiXCR, one entry per CDR3 protein. The table records approximately 400,000 distinct CDR3 sequences, about 15% of them present only once. Time point indicated: newly diagnosed GD, antithyroid drugs for less than 3 months. Making the TCR library involved RNA that had been extracted from PBMCs. Graves' disease diagnoses followed American Thyroid Association guidelines. The patients were drawn from one endocrinology department in Xi'an, China. These data are also associated with another study on T cells in Graves' hyperthyroidism and ophthalmopathy. As that study records: TCR CDR3 regions were first amplified by RT-PCR with HTBI primers.

The sequence was collected from a middle-aged woman with Graves disease. The input for sequencing was peripheral blood mononuclear cells (PBMCs), taken at new diagnosis, from a patient treated with antithyroid drugs. The chain employs TRBV19 and TRBJ1-2; D remains ambiguous. The CDR3 nucleotides read TGTGCCAGTAGTGCGACCCGACAAGGACCCAGAGCTAACTATGGCTACACCTTC. Translated, it gives CASSATRQGPRANYGYTF.